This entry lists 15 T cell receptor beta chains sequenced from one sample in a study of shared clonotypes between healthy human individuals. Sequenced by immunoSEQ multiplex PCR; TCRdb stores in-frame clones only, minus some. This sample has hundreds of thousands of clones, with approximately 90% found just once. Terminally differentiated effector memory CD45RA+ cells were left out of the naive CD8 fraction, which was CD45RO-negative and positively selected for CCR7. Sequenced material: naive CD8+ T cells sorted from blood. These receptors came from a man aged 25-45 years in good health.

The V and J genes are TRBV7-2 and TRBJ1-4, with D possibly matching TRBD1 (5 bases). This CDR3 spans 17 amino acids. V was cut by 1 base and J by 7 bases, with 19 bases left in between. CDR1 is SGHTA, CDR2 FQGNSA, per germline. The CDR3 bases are TGTGCCAGCAGCTTAGTTGGGGCCGGGGGGTTCGGTGAAAAACTGTTTTTT. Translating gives CASSLVGAGGFGEKLFF.

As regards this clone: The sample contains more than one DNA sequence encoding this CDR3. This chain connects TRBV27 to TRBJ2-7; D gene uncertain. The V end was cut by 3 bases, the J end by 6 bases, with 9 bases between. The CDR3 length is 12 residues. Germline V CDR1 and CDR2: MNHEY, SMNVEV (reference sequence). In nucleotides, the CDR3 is TGTGCCAGCAGTTTTCCTTCAGGCGAGCAGTACTTC. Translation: CASSFPSGEQYF.

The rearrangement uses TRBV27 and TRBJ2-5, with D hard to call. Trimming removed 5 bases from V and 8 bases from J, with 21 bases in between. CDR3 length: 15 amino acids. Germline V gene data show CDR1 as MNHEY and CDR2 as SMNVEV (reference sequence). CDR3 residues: CASSPLSGGFGTQYF. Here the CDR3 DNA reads TGTGCCAGCAGTCCCCTATCTGGTGGGTTTGGAACCCAGTACTTC.

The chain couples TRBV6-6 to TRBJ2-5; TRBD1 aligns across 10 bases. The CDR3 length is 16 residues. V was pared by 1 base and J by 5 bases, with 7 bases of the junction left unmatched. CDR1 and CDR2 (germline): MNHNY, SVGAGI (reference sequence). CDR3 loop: CASSYFSGQGMETQYF. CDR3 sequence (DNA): TGTGCCAGCAGTTACTTTTCGGGACAGGGGATGGAGACCCAGTACTTC.

The CDR3 is CASSQDRETQYF. The CDR3 region has the DNA TGTGCCAGCAGCCAGGACAGAGAGACCCAGTACTTC. This chain connects TRBV6-5 to TRBJ2-5, with D possibly being TRBD1 (6 bases). CDR3 length: 12 residues. Germline V gene sequence: CDR1 MNHEY, CDR2 SVGAGI. V shed 6 bases and J shed 4 bases, with 9 bases lying between them.

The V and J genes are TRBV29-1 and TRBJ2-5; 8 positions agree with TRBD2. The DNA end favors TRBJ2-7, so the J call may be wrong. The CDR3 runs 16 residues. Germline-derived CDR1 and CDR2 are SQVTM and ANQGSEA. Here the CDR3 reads CSVGGPKREKYYEQYF. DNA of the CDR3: TGCAGCGTTGGGGGCCCAAAGCGGGAGAAGTACTACGAGCAGTACTTC.

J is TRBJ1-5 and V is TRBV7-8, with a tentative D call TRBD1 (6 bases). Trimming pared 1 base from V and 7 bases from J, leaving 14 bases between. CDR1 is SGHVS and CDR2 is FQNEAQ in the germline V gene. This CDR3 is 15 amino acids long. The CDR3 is CASSLEGGAGQPQHF. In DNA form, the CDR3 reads TGTGCCAGCAGCTTAGAGGGGGGGGCAGGGCAGCCCCAGCATTTT.

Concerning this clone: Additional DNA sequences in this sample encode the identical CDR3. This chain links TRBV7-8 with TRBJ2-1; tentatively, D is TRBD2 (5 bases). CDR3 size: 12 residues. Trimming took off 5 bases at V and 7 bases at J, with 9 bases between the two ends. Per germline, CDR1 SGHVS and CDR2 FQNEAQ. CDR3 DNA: TGTGCCAGCAGCCTCCGACTAAATGAGCAGTTCTTC. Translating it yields CASSLRLNEQFF.

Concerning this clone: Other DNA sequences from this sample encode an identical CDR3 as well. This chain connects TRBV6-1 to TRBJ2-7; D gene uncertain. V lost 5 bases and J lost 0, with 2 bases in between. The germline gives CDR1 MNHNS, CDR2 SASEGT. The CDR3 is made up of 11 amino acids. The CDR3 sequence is CASSHSYEQYF. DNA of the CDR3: TGTGCCAGCAGTCACTCCTACGAGCAGTACTTC.

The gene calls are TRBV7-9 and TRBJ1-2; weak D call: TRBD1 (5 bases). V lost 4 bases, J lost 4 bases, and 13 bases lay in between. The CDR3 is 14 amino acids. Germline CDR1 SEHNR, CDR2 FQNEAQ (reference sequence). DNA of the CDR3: TGTGCCAGCAGCTCATCGACAGTGACCTATGGCTACACCTTC. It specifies CASSSSTVTYGYTF.

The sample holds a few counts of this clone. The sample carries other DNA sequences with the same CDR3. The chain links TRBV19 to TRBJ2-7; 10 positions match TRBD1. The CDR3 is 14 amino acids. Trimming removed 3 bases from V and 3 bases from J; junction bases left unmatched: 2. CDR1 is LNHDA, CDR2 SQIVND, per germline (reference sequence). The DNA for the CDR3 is TGTGCCAGTAGTATCGGGACAGGGGACTACGAGCAGTACTTC. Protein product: CASSIGTGDYEQYF.

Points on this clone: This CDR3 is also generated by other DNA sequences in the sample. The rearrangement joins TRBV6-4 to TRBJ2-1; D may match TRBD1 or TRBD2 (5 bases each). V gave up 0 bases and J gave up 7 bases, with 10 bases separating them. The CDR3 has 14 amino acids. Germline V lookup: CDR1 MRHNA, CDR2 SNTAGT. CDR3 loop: CASSDSGGGNEQFF. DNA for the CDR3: TGTGCCAGCAGTGACTCGGGTGGGGGAAATGAGCAGTTCTTC.

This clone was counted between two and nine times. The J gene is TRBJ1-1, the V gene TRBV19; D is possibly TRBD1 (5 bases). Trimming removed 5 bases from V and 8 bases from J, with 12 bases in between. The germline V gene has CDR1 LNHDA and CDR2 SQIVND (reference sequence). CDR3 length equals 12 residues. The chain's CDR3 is CASSWRGNEAFF. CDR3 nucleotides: TGTGCCAGTAGTTGGAGGGGAAACGAAGCTTTCTTT.

The DNA for the CDR3 is TGTGCCCTCACAGGGAGACGCCCCTCGTACAATGAGCAGTTCTTC. The encoded protein is CALTGRRPSYNEQFF. The gene calls are TRBV7-9 and TRBJ2-1, with D maybe TRBD1 (6 bases). V was clipped by 11 bases and J by 4 bases, with 21 bases between them. Germline V gene data show CDR1 as SEHNR and CDR2 as FQNEAQ (reference sequence). The CDR3 sequence is 15 residues long.

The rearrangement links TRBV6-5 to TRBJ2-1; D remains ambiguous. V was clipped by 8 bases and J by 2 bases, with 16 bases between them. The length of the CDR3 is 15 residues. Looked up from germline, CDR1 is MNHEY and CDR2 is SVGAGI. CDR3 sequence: CASGEGPAAYNEQFF. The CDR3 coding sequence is TGTGCCAGCGGGGAAGGGCCGGCGGCCTACAATGAGCAGTTCTTC.